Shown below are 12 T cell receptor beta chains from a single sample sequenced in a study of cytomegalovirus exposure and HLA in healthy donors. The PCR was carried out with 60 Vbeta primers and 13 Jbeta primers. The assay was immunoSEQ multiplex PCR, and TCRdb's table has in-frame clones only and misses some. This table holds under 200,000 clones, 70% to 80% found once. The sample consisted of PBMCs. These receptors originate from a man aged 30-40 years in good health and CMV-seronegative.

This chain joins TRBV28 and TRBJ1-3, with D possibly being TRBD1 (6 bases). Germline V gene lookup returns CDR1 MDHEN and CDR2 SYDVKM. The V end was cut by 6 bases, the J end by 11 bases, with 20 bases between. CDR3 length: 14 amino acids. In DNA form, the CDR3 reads TGTGCCAGCAGAAGTCCGGACCTAAAGGGGGCCATATATTTT. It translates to CASRSPDLKGAIYF.

The CDR3 spells CASSAGYGNQPQHF. As DNA, the CDR3 is TGCGCCAGCAGTGCAGGTTACGGCAATCAGCCCCAGCATTTT. The rearrangement joins TRBV10-2 to TRBJ1-5, with D hard to call. CDR3 length: 14 residues. Germline V gene sequence: CDR1 WSHSY, CDR2 SAAADI. V lost 4 bases to trimming and J lost 2 bases, with 9 bases between them.

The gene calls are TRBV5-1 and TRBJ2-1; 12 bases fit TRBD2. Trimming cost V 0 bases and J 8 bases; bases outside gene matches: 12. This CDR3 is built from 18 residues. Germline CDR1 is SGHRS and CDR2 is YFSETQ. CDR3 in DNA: TGCGCCAGCAGCTTGGCCCGGTCTAGCGGGAGGGCCGTGGATGAGCAGTTCTTC. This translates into CASSLARSSGRAVDEQFF.

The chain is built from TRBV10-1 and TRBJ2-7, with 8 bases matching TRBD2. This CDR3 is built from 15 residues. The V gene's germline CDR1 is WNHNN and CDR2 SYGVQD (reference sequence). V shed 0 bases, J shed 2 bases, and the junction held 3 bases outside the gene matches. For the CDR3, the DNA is TGCGCCAGCAGTGAGTCCCTAGCGGGCCCCTACGAGCAGTACTTC. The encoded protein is CASSESLAGPYEQYF.

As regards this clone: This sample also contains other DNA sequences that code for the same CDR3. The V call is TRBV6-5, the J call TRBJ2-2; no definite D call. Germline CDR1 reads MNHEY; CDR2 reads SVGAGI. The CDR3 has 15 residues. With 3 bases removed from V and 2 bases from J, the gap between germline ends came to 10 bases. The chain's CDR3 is CASSYFPVNTGELFF. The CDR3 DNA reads TGTGCCAGCAGTTATTTCCCCGTTAACACCGGGGAGCTGTTTTTT.

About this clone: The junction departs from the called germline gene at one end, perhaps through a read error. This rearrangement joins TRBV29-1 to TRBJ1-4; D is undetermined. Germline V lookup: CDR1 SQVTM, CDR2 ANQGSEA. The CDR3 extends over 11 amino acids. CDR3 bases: TGCAGCGTTGATTTAGGACTTACTCGATGGTTT. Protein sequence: CSVDLGLTRWF.

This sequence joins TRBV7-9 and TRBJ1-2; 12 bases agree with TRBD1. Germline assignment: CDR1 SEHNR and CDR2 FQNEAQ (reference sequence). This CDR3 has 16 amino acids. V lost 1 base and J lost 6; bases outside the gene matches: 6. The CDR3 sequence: CASSLVGTGGVNGYTF. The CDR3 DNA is TGTGCCAGCAGCTTAGTTGGGACAGGGGGCGTTAATGGCTACACCTTC.

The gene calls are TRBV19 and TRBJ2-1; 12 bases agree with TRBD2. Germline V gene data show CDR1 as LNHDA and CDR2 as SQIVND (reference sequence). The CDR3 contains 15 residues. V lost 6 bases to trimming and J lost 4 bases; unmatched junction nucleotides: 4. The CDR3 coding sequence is TGTGCCAGTAGGACTAGCGGGAGACTTTACAATGAGCAGTTCTTC. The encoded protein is CASRTSGRLYNEQFF.

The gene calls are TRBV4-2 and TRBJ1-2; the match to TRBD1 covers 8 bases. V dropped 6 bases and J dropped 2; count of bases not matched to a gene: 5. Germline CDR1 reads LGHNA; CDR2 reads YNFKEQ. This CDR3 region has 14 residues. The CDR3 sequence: CASSGTGANYGYTF. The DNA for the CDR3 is TGTGCCAGCAGTGGGACAGGAGCGAACTATGGCTACACCTTC.

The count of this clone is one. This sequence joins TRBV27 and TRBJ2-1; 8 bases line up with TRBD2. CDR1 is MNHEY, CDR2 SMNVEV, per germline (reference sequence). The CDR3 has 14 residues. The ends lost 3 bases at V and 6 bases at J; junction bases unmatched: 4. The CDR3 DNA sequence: TGTGCCAGCAGTTTTTCCGGACTAGCCAATGAGCAGTTCTTC. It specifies CASSFSGLANEQFF.

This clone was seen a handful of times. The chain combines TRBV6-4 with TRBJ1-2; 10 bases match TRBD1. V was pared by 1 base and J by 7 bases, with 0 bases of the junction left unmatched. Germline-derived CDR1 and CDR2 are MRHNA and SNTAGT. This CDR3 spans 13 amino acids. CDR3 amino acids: CASSDWTGGGYTF. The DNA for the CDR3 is TGTGCCAGCAGTGACTGGACAGGGGGTGGCTACACCTTC.

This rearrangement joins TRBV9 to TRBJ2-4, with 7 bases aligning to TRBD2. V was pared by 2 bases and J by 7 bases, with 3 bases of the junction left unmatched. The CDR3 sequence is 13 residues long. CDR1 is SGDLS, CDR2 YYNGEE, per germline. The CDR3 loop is CASSVGGSNIQYF. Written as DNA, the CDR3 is TGTGCCAGCAGCGTGGGGGGGTCCAACATTCAGTACTTC. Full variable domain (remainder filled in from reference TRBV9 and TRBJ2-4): DSGVTQTPKHLITATGQRVTLRCSPRSGDLSVYWYQQSLDQGLQFLIQYYNGEERAKGNILERFSAQQFPDLHSELNLSSLELGDSALYFCASSVGGSNIQYFGAGTRLSVL.